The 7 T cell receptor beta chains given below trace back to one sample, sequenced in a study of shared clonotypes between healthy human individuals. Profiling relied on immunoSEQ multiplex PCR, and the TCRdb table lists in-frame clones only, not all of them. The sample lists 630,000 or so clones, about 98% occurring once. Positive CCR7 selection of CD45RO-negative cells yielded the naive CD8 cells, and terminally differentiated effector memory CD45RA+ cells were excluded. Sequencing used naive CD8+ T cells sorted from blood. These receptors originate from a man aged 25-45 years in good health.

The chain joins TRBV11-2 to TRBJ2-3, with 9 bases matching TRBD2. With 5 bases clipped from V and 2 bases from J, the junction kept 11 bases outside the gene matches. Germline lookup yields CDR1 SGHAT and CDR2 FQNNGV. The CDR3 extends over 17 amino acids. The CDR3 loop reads CASSPVTSGITTDTQYF. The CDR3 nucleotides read TGTGCCAGCAGCCCGGTGACTAGCGGAATAACCACAGATACGCAGTATTTT. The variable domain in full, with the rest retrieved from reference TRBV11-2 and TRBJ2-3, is EAGVAQSPRYKIIEKRQSVAFWCNPISGHATLYWYQQILGQGPKLLIQFQNNGVVDDSQLPKDRFSAERLKGVDSTLKIQPAKLEDSAVYLCASSPVTSGITTDTQYFGPGTRLTVL.

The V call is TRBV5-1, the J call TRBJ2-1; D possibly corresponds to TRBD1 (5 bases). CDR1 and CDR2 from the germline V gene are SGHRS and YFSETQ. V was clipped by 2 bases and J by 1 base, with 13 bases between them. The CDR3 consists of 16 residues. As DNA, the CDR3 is TGCGCCAGCAGCTTCGGTAGGGGCGTTTCCTACAATGAGCAGTTCTTC. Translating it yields CASSFGRGVSYNEQFF.

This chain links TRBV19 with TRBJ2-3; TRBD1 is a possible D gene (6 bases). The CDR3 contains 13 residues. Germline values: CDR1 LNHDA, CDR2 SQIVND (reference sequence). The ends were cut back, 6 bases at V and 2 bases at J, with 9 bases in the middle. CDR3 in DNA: TGTGCCAGTAGGGACAGCCCCACAGATACGCAGTATTTT. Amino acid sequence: CASRDSPTDTQYF.

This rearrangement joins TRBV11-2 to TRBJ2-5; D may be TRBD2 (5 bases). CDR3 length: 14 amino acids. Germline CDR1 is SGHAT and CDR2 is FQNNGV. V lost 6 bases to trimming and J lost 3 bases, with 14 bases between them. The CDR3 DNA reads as TGTGCCAGCAGTTTGCTCCCCGGGGAAGAGACCCAGTACTTC. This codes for CASSLLPGEETQYF.

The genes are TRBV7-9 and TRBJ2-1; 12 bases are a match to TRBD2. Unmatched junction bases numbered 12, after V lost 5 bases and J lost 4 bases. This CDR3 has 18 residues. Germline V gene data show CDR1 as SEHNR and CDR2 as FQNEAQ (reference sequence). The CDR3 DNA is TGTGCCAGCAGCCACAGCCTATTAGGACTAGCGGGATACAATGAGCAGTTCTTC. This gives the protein CASSHSLLGLAGYNEQFF.

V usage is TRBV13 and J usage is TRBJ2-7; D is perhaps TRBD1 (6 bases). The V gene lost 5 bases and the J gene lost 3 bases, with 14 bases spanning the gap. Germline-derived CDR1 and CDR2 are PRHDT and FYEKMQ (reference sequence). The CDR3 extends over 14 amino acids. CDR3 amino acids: CASSPGARDYEQYF. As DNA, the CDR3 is TGTGCCAGCAGCCCAGGGGCCAGGGACTACGAGCAGTACTTC.

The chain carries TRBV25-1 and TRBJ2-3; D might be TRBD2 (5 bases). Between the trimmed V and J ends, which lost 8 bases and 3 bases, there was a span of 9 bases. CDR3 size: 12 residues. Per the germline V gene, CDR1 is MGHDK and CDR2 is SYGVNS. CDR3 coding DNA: TGTGCCAGCGGCCCGGGGACAGATACGCAGTATTTT. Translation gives CASGPGTDTQYF.